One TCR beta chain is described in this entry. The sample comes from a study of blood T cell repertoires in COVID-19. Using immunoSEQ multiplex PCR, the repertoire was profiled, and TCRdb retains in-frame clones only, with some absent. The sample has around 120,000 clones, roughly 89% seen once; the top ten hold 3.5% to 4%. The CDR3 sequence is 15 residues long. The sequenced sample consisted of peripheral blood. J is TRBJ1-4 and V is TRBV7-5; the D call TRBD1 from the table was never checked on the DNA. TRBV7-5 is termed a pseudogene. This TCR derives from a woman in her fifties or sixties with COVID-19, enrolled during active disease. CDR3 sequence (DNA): TGTGCCAGAAGCATACTACAGGGGATCCGTGAAAAACTGTTTTTT. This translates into CARSILQGIREKLFF.